The rows below give T cell receptor beta chains drawn from one sample of a study of graft-versus-host responses after intestinal transplantation. The table came from immunoSEQ multiplex PCR; TCRdb's copy has only in-frame clones and leaves some out. Of over 15,000 clones in the sample, over 80% were seen once. Sequenced material: PBMCs, taken roughly 15 weeks after intestinal transplant. These receptors came from a human patient who received an intestinal transplant, so some T cells may come from the graft donor. Both conserved end residues are part of each CDR3. D genes are given only for firm matches. Rows may omit the clone size; those that give it use once, few, many or a size class.

CDR3nt: TGTGCCAGCAGTGCCCGGACTAGCGGGAGGGCAGATACGCAGTATTTT; CDR3aa: CASSARTSGRADTQYF; abundance: NA; j_gene: TRBJ2-3; d_gene: TRBD2; v_gene: TRBV28
CDR3nt: TGTGCCAGCAGTTTGGGTCTCTGGGGCAATCAGCCCCAGCATTTT; CDR3aa: CASSLGLWGNQPQHF; abundance: NA; j_gene: TRBJ1-5; d_gene: NA; v_gene: TRBV27
CDR3nt: TGTGCCAGCAGTGACGAGACCCTTTTCACAGATACGCAGTATTTT; CDR3aa: CASSDETLFTDTQYF; abundance: NA; j_gene: TRBJ2-3; d_gene: NA; v_gene: TRBV6-4
CDR3nt: TGTGCCAGCAGCAAATGGGGGGGAGTAATCAGCCCCCAGCATTTT; CDR3aa: CASSKWGGVISPQHF; abundance: NA; j_gene: TRBJ1-5; d_gene: NA; v_gene: TRBV21-1
CDR3nt: TGTGCCAGCGTCGTTCGCGTTGGCTACACCTTC; CDR3aa: CASVVRVGYTF; abundance: NA; j_gene: TRBJ1-2; d_gene: NA; v_gene: TRBV7-4
CDR3nt: TGTGCCAGCAGTTCATACAACAAGGTCTACGAGCAGTACTTC; CDR3aa: CASSSYNKVYEQYF; abundance: NA; j_gene: TRBJ2-7; d_gene: NA; v_gene: TRBV27
CDR3nt: TGTGCCAGCAGGCCGGGACTAGTGATCCATGAGCAGTTCTTC; CDR3aa: CASRPGLVIHEQFF; abundance: NA; j_gene: TRBJ2-1; d_gene: TRBD2; v_gene: TRBV6-4
CDR3nt: TGTGCCAGCAGTTTACTGACAGGGGGCGTTGAGACTGAAGCTTTCTTT; CDR3aa: CASSLLTGGVETEAFF; abundance: NA; j_gene: TRBJ1-1; d_gene: TRBD1; v_gene: TRBV27
CDR3nt: TGTGCCAGCAGCTTGGCCGGTCTATGGGATGAGCAGTTCTTC; CDR3aa: CASSLAGLWDEQFF; abundance: NA; j_gene: TRBJ2-1; d_gene: NA; v_gene: TRBV7-9
CDR3nt: TGTGCCAGCAGTTACTCGGGCACAGGGAACACTGAAGCTTTCTTT; CDR3aa: CASSYSGTGNTEAFF; abundance: few; j_gene: TRBJ1-1; d_gene: NA; v_gene: TRBV6-5
CDR3nt: TGTGCCAGCAGTGGTTGGGACTCCTATACAAATGAGCAGTTCTTC; CDR3aa: CASSGWDSYTNEQFF; abundance: NA; j_gene: TRBJ2-1; d_gene: NA; v_gene: TRBV2
CDR3nt: TGTGCCAGCAGCCTATCCCATGTTCGGTACAATGAGCAGTTCTTC; CDR3aa: CASSLSHVRYNEQFF; abundance: NA; j_gene: TRBJ2-1; d_gene: NA; v_gene: TRBV28
CDR3nt: TGCACCAGCAGCCGGCTCATAGCTGTCCCCTACAATGAGCAGTTCTTC; CDR3aa: CTSSRLIAVPYNEQFF; abundance: NA; j_gene: TRBJ2-1; d_gene: NA; v_gene: TRBV1
CDR3nt: TGTGCCAGCATCGAGACTCGGAGCTCCTACAATGAGCAGTTCTTC; CDR3aa: CASIETRSSYNEQFF; abundance: NA; j_gene: TRBJ2-1; d_gene: NA; v_gene: TRBV7-2
CDR3nt: TGCGCCAGCAGTGAGTTTGAGACAGTCAACTCCTACGAGCAGTACTTC; CDR3aa: CASSEFETVNSYEQYF; abundance: once; j_gene: TRBJ2-7; d_gene: NA; v_gene: TRBV10-2
CDR3nt: TGTGCCAGCAGCTTAGGGAATCTGGCAGGGAACTATGGCTACACCTTC; CDR3aa: CASSLGNLAGNYGYTF; abundance: NA; j_gene: TRBJ1-2; d_gene: NA; v_gene: TRBV11-2